This T cell receptor (beta chain) was sequenced for a study of control samples from healthy donors and cancer patients. There are 16 residues in the CDR3. The V gene's germline CDR1 is SGHAT and CDR2 FQNNGV. Trimming removed 1 base at V and 6 bases at J, with 15 bases between. The assay was immunoSEQ multiplex PCR, and TCRdb's table has in-frame clones only and misses some. The table lists 25,000 to 35,000 clones, roughly 85% of them singletons. This TCR was recovered from a man in his 60s with head and neck cancer. This chain uses TRBV11-2 with TRBJ2-2; tentative D call: TRBD1 (5 bases). Material for sequencing was PBMCs. CDR3 DNA: TGTGCCAGCAGCTTAGCGGTCAGGGTCTTATCCGGGGAGCTGTTTTTT. It translates to CASSLAVRVLSGELFF.